The rows below give T cell receptor beta chains drawn from one sample of a study of blood T cell repertoires in COVID-19. TCRdb keeps only in-frame clones here, not all; method: immunoSEQ multiplex PCR. The repertoire holds approximately 250,000 clones, with 75% to 90% as singletons. The sample taken for sequencing was PBMCs or T cells enriched from blood (not recorded which). These receptors were collected from a woman in her 30s with acute COVID-19. The CDR3 runs from the conserved cysteine through the conserved F or W. Each record gives: D gene, V gene, J gene, clone size, CDR3 DNA, CDR3 protein. D genes are given only for firm matches. Clone size is given for some rows only: seen once, a few or many times, or a class if the clone is expanded.

D: TRBD2; V: TRBV4-2; J: TRBJ2-7; size: NA; DNA: TGTGCCAGCAGCCAAGAAATCCCGGGACTAGCGGGTACCTACGAGCAGTACTTC; CDR3: CASSQEIPGLAGTYEQYF
D: TRBD2; V: TRBV28; J: TRBJ2-2; size: NA; DNA: TGTGCCAGCAGTCCCTCTCTTGGGGGGAGGGTTACCGGGGAGCTGTTTTTT; CDR3: CASSPSLGGRVTGELFF
D: TRBD2; V: TRBV11-2; J: TRBJ2-7; size: NA; DNA: TGTGCCAGCAGCCAAAGCGGGCGGGAGGTTGACGAGCAGTACTTC; CDR3: CASSQSGREVDEQYF
D: TRBD1; V: TRBV28; J: TRBJ1-1; size: NA; DNA: TGTGCCAGCAGACCCGACAGGGTTGAGACTGAAGCTTTCTTT; CDR3: CASRPDRVETEAFF
D: NA; V: TRBV3-1/TRBV3-2; J: TRBJ1-1; size: NA; DNA: TGTGCCAGCAGCCGAACCGGAAGAGGCACTGAAGCTTTCTTT; CDR3: CASSRTGRGTEAFF
D: TRBD1; V: TRBV15; J: TRBJ1-4; size: NA; DNA: TGTGCCACCCGGGACAGGCATAATGAAAAACTGTTTTTT; CDR3: CATRDRHNEKLFF
D: NA; V: TRBV6-5; J: TRBJ1-3; size: NA; DNA: TGTGCCAGCAGTTCGCGGGGGTTAAGCTCTGGAAACACCATATATTTT; CDR3: CASSSRGLSSGNTIYF
D: TRBD2; V: TRBV15; J: TRBJ2-7; size: NA; DNA: TGTGCCACCAGCAGAGTTAGGACAGCCGGGACTAGCGGGACTTACGAGCAGTACTTC; CDR3: CATSRVRTAGTSGTYEQYF
D: NA; V: TRBV6-1; J: TRBJ2-1; size: once; DNA: TGTGCCAGCAGTGAAGCAGGATCAGCGGCCAATGAGCAGTTCTTC; CDR3: CASSEAGSAANEQFF
D: TRBD2; V: TRBV27; J: TRBJ2-7; size: NA; DNA: TGTGCCAGCAGTCGGGAGGCGTCCTACGAGCAGTACTTC; CDR3: CASSREASYEQYF
D: NA; V: TRBV7-3; J: TRBJ2-5; size: NA; DNA: TGTGCCAGCAGCCGGGAAGGGGAGACCCAGTACTTC; CDR3: CASSREGETQYF
D: TRBD2; V: TRBV2; J: TRBJ2-7; size: NA; DNA: TGTGCCAGCAGTGAAGCTAGCGGGAGTATTAAGCAGTACTTC; CDR3: CASSEASGSIKQYF
D: NA; V: TRBV7-2; J: TRBJ1-4; size: once; DNA: TGTGCCAGCAGCTTCAGGGGTGAAGAAAAACTGTTTTTT; CDR3: CASSFRGEEKLFF
D: TRBD2; V: TRBV3-1/TRBV3-2; J: TRBJ2-3; size: NA; DNA: TGTGCCAGCAGCCAAGGACTAGCAATAGGGACAGATACGCAGTATTTT; CDR3: CASSQGLAIGTDTQYF
D: TRBD2; V: TRBV28; J: TRBJ2-7; size: few; DNA: TGTGCCAGCAGTTCCTTAGCGGGTGGCTCCTACGAGCAGTACTTC; CDR3: CASSSLAGGSYEQYF
D: NA; V: TRBV6-5; J: TRBJ1-5; size: NA; DNA: TGTGCCAGCAGCCTAAACAATCAGCCCCAGCATTTT; CDR3: CASSLNNQPQHF